This entry lists 5 T cell receptor beta chains sequenced from one sample in a study of CD8 T cells in ankylosing spondylitis. MiXCR, run by TCRdb on the 5' RACE reads, gives a single entry per CDR3 protein. The sample has under 250,000 distinct CDR3 sequences, roughly 25% seen once. The material sequenced was blood, either unsorted or a sorted T cell fraction (not recorded which). The receptors shown here come from a male donor with ankylosing spondylitis or in good health (not recorded which).

The rearrangement uses TRBV11-2 and TRBJ2-2, with D possibly TRBD1 on 5 matching bases. The CDR3 totals 16 residues. Looked up from germline, CDR1 is SGHAT and CDR2 is FQNNGV. V was cut by 1 base and J by 0 bases, with 9 bases left in between. CDR3 in amino acids: CASSLGTTANTGELFF. In DNA form, the CDR3 reads TGTGCCAGCAGCTTAGGGACAACCGCGAACACCGGGGAGCTGTTTTTT.

This clonotype was seen repeatedly, ten times or more. One end of the junction is discordant with germline, which a read error may explain. This chain links TRBV7-7 with TRBJ2-7; D might be TRBD1 or TRBD2, each matching 5 bases. This CDR3 region has 14 residues. Germline V gene lookup returns CDR1 SSHAT and CDR2 FNYEAQ (reference sequence). CDR3 DNA sequence: TGTGCTAGCAGGACCAGGGAGATTGGCTACGAGCAGTACTTC. This encodes CASRTREIGYEQYF.

The CDR3 sequence: CSARPNTGDLQPQHF. DNA of the CDR3: TGCAGTGCTAGACCCAATACAGGGGATTTGCAGCCCCAGCATTTT. This rearrangement joins TRBV20-1 to TRBJ1-5, with 7 bases aligning to TRBD1. Germline V lookup: CDR1 DFQATT, CDR2 SNEGSKA (reference sequence). With 2 bases clipped from V and 7 bases from J, the junction kept 11 bases outside the gene matches. This CDR3 has 15 residues.

In this sample, this clonotype turned up many times. J is TRBJ2-7 and V is TRBV3-1; D gene uncertain. CDR3 length: 11 amino acids. V was shortened by 1 base and J by 6 bases, with 4 bases between the two germline ends. In germline, CDR1 is LGHDT, CDR2 YNNKEL (reference sequence). CDR3 in DNA: TGTGCCAGCAGCCAAGGGGTCGAGCAGTACTTC. Translated: CASSQGVEQYF.

The gene calls are TRBV24-1 and TRBJ2-2; D unclear. CDR3 length equals 12 residues. V was clipped by 8 bases and J by 6 bases, with 9 bases between them. CDR1 is KGHDR and CDR2 is SFDVKD in the germline V gene. The CDR3 protein is CATNKPAGELFF. In DNA, the CDR3 is TGTGCCACCAATAAGCCAGCCGGGGAGCTGTTTTTT.